One sample yielded the 30 T cell receptor beta chains listed below, sequenced in a study of PD-1 blockade in classical Hodgkin lymphoma. As for time point: cycle 4 day 1 (C4D1), after six to seven weeks of nivolumab. Each patient relapsed following autologous stem cell transplantation, and prior brentuximab vedotin exposure differed. Libraries were prepared by immunoSEQ multiplex PCR; TCRdb keeps only in-frame clonotypes and omits some of them. This repertoire shows tens of thousands of clones, nearly 80% found once; its top ten account for under 20%. Sequencing was performed on peripheral blood mononuclear cells (PBMCs), taken before the fourth cycle of nivolumab. The receptors derive from a human donor with classical Hodgkin lymphoma.

This clone has a handful of counts. The V call is TRBV2, the J call TRBJ1-5; the D gene is possibly TRBD1 (5 bases). Germline loops: CDR1 SNHLY, CDR2 FYNNEI. The CDR3 has 12 amino acids. Trimming took off 7 bases at V and 7 bases at J, with 11 bases between the two ends. The CDR3 region has the DNA TGTGCCAGCACAGGGCCTCGACAGCCCCAGCATTTT. Protein: CASTGPRQPQHF.

The V call is TRBV27, the J call TRBJ2-5; unclear D gene. Germline assignment: CDR1 MNHEY and CDR2 SMNVEV (reference sequence). V lost 1 base to trimming and J lost 1 base, with 16 bases between them. This CDR3 spans 17 amino acids. In DNA form, the CDR3 reads TGTGCCAGCAGTTTATGGGGTAGCAGACGATCCCAAGAGACCCAGTACTTC. Translation gives CASSLWGSRRSQETQYF.

The chain uses TRBV10-3 and TRBJ2-2; D unclear. Germline V lookup: CDR1 ENHRY, CDR2 SYGVKD. The length of the CDR3 is 14 residues. V was clipped by 8 bases and J by 1 base, with 11 bases between them. The CDR3 loop reads CAIGTRMNTGELFF. CDR3 DNA: TGTGCCATCGGTACGAGAATGAACACCGGGGAGCTGTTTTTT.

This clone was counted between two and nine times. CDR3 in DNA: TGTGCCAGCGGGGGTCAGCCCCAGCATTTT. Encoded protein: CASGGQPQHF. The chain recombines TRBV2 with TRBJ1-5; D is perhaps TRBD1 (5 bases). V lost 8 bases to trimming and J lost 6 bases, with 5 bases between them. CDR1 and CDR2 from the germline V gene are SNHLY and FYNNEI. The CDR3 is 10 amino acids.

Points on this clone: The same CDR3 is also encoded by other DNA sequences in this sample. In nucleotides, the CDR3 is TGTGCCTGGAGTGTCAGTGAGGGCTACACCTTC. It is translated as CAWSVSEGYTF. The J gene is TRBJ1-2, the V gene TRBV30; D is ambiguous. CDR1 and CDR2 (germline): GTSNPN, SVGIG (reference sequence). V dropped 0 bases and J dropped 8 bases, with 7 bases sitting between them. CDR3 length: 11 residues.

In its sample, this clone is medium-sized. CDR3 region: CAISGGVGQGLIEQYF. In nucleotides, the CDR3 is TGTGCCATCAGTGGAGGTGTGGGGCAGGGCTTGATCGAGCAGTACTTC. V usage is TRBV10-3 and J usage is TRBJ2-7; TRBD1 might be the D (5 bases). The CDR3 is 16 residues long. Germline loops: CDR1 ENHRY, CDR2 SYGVKD. Trimming removed 4 bases from V and 6 bases from J, with 22 bases in between.

This chain links TRBV4-3 with TRBJ1-3; D is undetermined. V was clipped by 4 bases and J by 0 bases, with 10 bases between them. Germline V gives CDR1 LGHNA, CDR2 YSLEER. The CDR3 covers 15 residues. This chain's CDR3 is CASSLTIISGNTIYF. The CDR3 bases are TGCGCCAGCAGCCTAACGATTATCTCTGGAAACACCATATATTTT.

The V gene is TRBV5-8, the J gene TRBJ1-3, with D unclear. Germline-derived CDR1 and CDR2 are SGHTS and YDEGEE. V lost 3 bases, J lost 5 bases, and 15 bases lay in between. CDR3 size: 15 residues. The CDR3 is CASSWIQLSRNTIYF. DNA for the CDR3: TGTGCCAGCAGCTGGATACAGTTGTCGCGAAACACCATATATTTT.

The rearrangement uses TRBV5-1 and TRBJ2-7; the match to TRBD1 covers 7 bases. Germline lookup yields CDR1 SGHRS and CDR2 YFSETQ. The J segment lost 4 bases and the V segment lost 0 bases, leaving 13 bases of the junction unmatched. This CDR3 contains 17 residues. The CDR3 protein is CASSLANIGGAFYEQYF. The CDR3 DNA reads TGCGCCAGCAGCTTGGCCAACATAGGGGGCGCCTTTTACGAGCAGTACTTC.

The J gene is TRBJ2-5, the V gene TRBV11-2; the D gene is possibly TRBD1 (6 bases). Germline V gene lookup returns CDR1 SGHAT and CDR2 FQNNGV. This CDR3 has 14 residues. V was trimmed by 1 base and J by 5 bases, leaving 11 bases between them. This chain's CDR3 is CASSLGQVWETQYF. The CDR3 region has the DNA TGTGCCAGCAGCTTAGGACAGGTTTGGGAGACCCAGTACTTC.

The chain joins TRBV29-1 to TRBJ2-1; D possibly matches TRBD1 or TRBD2 (5 bases each). Germline-derived CDR1 and CDR2 are SQVTM and ANQGSEA. This CDR3 is built from 14 residues. The V and J ends lost 8 bases and 8 bases respectively, with 22 bases between them. CDR3 DNA sequence: TGCAGCATTAATCATCCGGGACCCAATCATGAGCAGTTCTTC. Translation gives CSINHPGPNHEQFF.

The V call is TRBV14, the J call TRBJ2-7; TRBD1 matches 7 bases. This CDR3 has 17 amino acids. Trimming cost V 4 bases and J 2 bases; bases outside gene matches: 14. Germline V CDR1 and CDR2: SGHDN, FVKESK. CDR3 nucleotides: TGTGCCAGCAGCCCAAGTCGTCTGAGACAGGGTACCTACGAGCAGTACTTC. Residues: CASSPSRLRQGTYEQYF. Looking up the rest from reference TRBV14 and TRBJ2-7 gives the full variable domain: EAGVTQFPSHSVIEKGQTVTLRCDPISGHDNLYWYRRVMGKEIKFLLHFVKESKQDESGMPNNRFLAERTGGTYSTLKVQPAELEDSGVYFCASSPSRLRQGTYEQYFGPGTRLTVT.

The chain joins TRBV7-3 to TRBJ1-2; D uncertain. Per germline, CDR1 SGHTA and CDR2 FQGTGA. CDR3 length equals 13 residues. V was clipped by 0 bases and J by 6 bases, with 8 bases between them. The DNA of the CDR3 is TGTGCCAGCAGCTTAACAATAGGGAATGGCTACACCTTC. Translating gives CASSLTIGNGYTF.

This clone was seen more than once but under ten times. The chain joins TRBV11-2 to TRBJ2-7, with 9 bases that match TRBD1. Germline V gives CDR1 SGHAT, CDR2 FQNNGV. Losses at the gene ends were 4 bases for V and 5 bases for J; bases not matched to a gene: 9. The CDR3 has 15 residues. Written as DNA, the CDR3 is TGTGCCAGCAGCTCCGCCGGACAGGGGCTCCACGAGCAGTACTTC. As protein: CASSSAGQGLHEQYF.

The rearrangement uses TRBV15 and TRBJ1-1, with 10 bases identical to TRBD1. Germline trimming cut 2 bases from V and 4 bases from J; bases unmatched to any gene: 4. The CDR3 totals 15 residues. Germline assignment: CDR1 LNHNV and CDR2 YYDKDF (reference sequence). The CDR3 reads CATSRPGQGGTEAFF. CDR3 coding DNA: TGTGCCACCAGCAGACCCGGACAGGGGGGCACTGAAGCTTTCTTT. The full variable domain, completed using reference TRBV15 and TRBJ1-1, is DAMVIQNPRYQVTQFGKPVTLSCSQTLNHNVMYWYQQKSSQAPKLLFHYYDKDFNNEADTPDNFQSRRPNTSFCFLDIRSPGLGDTAMYLCATSRPGQGGTEAFFGQGTRLTVV.

The rearrangement uses TRBV19 and TRBJ2-2; TRBD2 matches at 11 bases. V was pared by 6 bases and J by 0 bases, with 12 bases of the junction left unmatched. CDR1 LNHDA and CDR2 SQIVND come from the germline V gene (reference sequence). The CDR3 totals 19 residues. CDR3 in amino acids: CASRLPGLAAQANTGELFF. CDR3 nucleotides: TGTGCCAGTAGATTACCGGGACTAGCGGCCCAGGCGAACACCGGGGAGCTGTTTTTT.

This rearrangement joins TRBV15 to TRBJ1-4; perhaps TRBD1 as D (6 bases). V gave up 4 bases and J gave up 9 bases, with 12 bases separating them. This CDR3 region has 13 residues. Germline V CDR1 and CDR2: LNHNV, YYDKDF (reference sequence). In DNA form, the CDR3 reads TGTGCCACCAGCACCAAAGGGGGTCAAAAACTGTTTTTT. Amino acids: CATSTKGGQKLFF.

The chain uses TRBV7-9 and TRBJ2-2, with no clear D. The CDR3 contains 13 residues. The germline gives CDR1 SEHNR, CDR2 FQNEAQ (reference sequence). V lost 4 bases to trimming and J lost 7 bases, with 10 bases between them. The CDR3 coding sequence is TGTGCCAGCAGCTCTAGTCATGACGGGGAGCTGTTTTTT. Translation: CASSSSHDGELFF.

V usage is TRBV4-1 and J usage is TRBJ2-7; a possible D gene is TRBD2 (5 bases). Germline V lookup: CDR1 MGHRA, CDR2 YSYEKL. The CDR3 extends over 16 amino acids. The V gene lost 0 bases and the J gene lost 6 bases, with 18 bases spanning the gap. The CDR3 bases are TGCGCCAGCAGCCAAGATTTTTTAAGAGGGAAAGGCGAGCAGTACTTC. Amino acids: CASSQDFLRGKGEQYF.

CDR3 amino acids: CASSVGLAGGNEQFF. The CDR3 bases are TGTGCCAGCAGCGTAGGCCTAGCGGGAGGTAATGAGCAGTTCTTC. V is TRBV9 and J is TRBJ2-1; 11 positions agree with TRBD2. The J segment lost 7 bases and the V segment lost 0 bases, leaving 3 bases of the junction unmatched. The germline gives CDR1 SGDLS, CDR2 YYNGEE. This CDR3 spans 15 amino acids.

The genes are TRBV7-3 and TRBJ2-7, with D possibly TRBD2 on 6 matching bases. This CDR3 spans 17 amino acids. The V gene lost 5 bases and the J gene lost 2 bases, with 22 bases spanning the gap. CDR1 is SGHTA and CDR2 is FQGTGA in the germline V gene. CDR3 coding DNA: TGTGCCAGCAGCCCCCCCCCTCGGAGGGATTGGACCTACGAGCAGTACTTC. This gives the protein CASSPPPRRDWTYEQYF.

The CDR3 loop is CASSLVGSWENEQYF. Here the CDR3 DNA reads TGTGCCAGCAGCTTGGTGGGGTCCTGGGAGAACGAGCAGTACTTC. This chain connects TRBV5-6 to TRBJ2-7, with a weak D call TRBD2 (5 bases). CDR1 SGHDT and CDR2 YYEEEE come from the germline V gene. V lost 0 bases, J lost 5 bases, and 15 bases lay in between. The CDR3 is 15 residues long.

Points on this clone: Other DNA sequences in the sample encode the same CDR3. V and J are TRBV19 and TRBJ2-1, with 11 bases lining up with TRBD2. Germline V CDR1 and CDR2: LNHDA, SQIVND (reference sequence). With V trimmed by 2 bases and J by 10 bases, 1 base remained unmatched. The CDR3 extends over 13 amino acids. CDR3 protein: CASSIRTSGEQFF. The CDR3 coding sequence is TGTGCCAGTAGTATAAGGACTAGCGGGGAGCAGTTCTTC.

The V gene is TRBV18, the J gene TRBJ2-5; 7 nucleotides align to TRBD2. CDR3 size: 14 residues. Germline V lookup: CDR1 KGHSH, CDR2 LQKENI. J was trimmed by 3 bases and V by 3 bases; bases with no gene match: 4. The CDR3: CASSPGLGKETQYF. The DNA of the CDR3 is TGTGCCAGCTCACCCGGACTAGGAAAAGAGACCCAGTACTTC. Drawing the rest from reference TRBV18 and TRBJ2-5, the complete variable domain is NAGVMQNPRHLVRRRGQEARLRCSPMKGHSHVYWYRQLPEEGLKFMVYLQKENIIDESGMPKERFSAEFPKEGPSILRIQQVVRGDSAAYFCASSPGLGKETQYFGPGTRLLVL.

The J gene is TRBJ1-1, the V gene TRBV19, with D tentatively TRBD1 (5 bases). The germline V gene encodes CDR1 LNHDA and CDR2 SQIVND (reference sequence). The CDR3 spans 13 residues. The V end lost 5 bases, the J end lost 8 bases, and 15 bases lay between the germline ends. The CDR3 sequence: CASSLGTGPEAFF. The CDR3 DNA sequence: TGTGCCAGTAGTTTGGGGACGGGCCCAGAAGCTTTCTTT.

The V and J genes are TRBV7-3 and TRBJ2-3; D is ambiguous. Germline CDR1 SGHTA, CDR2 FQGTGA. The CDR3 is 13 amino acids. V lost 0 bases to trimming and J lost 6 bases, with 7 bases between them. The CDR3 DNA sequence: TGTGCCAGCAGCTTAACAAGGGCGGATACGCAGTATTTT. Its protein product is CASSLTRADTQYF.

This rearrangement joins TRBV11-3 to TRBJ2-1; 7 bases align to TRBD2. The CDR3 runs to 16 residues. Germline lookup yields CDR1 SGHNT and CDR2 YENEEA. J was trimmed by 5 bases and V by 2 bases; bases with no gene match: 9. This CDR3 reads CASSLWGGSVNNEQFF. The CDR3, as DNA: TGTGCCAGCAGCTTATGGGGCGGGAGTGTGAACAATGAGCAGTTCTTC.

This chain uses TRBV13 with TRBJ2-1; 10 bases match TRBD2. The trim removed 5 bases at V and 3 bases at J, leaving 4 bases unmatched. The CDR3 consists of 15 residues. Germline V gives CDR1 PRHDT, CDR2 FYEKMQ (reference sequence). This CDR3 is CASSEGTSVYNEQFF. The CDR3 nucleotides read TGTGCCAGCAGCGAAGGGACTAGCGTCTACAATGAGCAGTTCTTC.

The count of this clone is one. The chain recombines TRBV15 with TRBJ2-3; D may be TRBD1 (5 bases). V was cut by 0 bases and J by 5 bases, with 6 bases left in between. CDR3 size: 13 residues. Germline loops: CDR1 LNHNV, CDR2 YYDKDF (reference sequence). The CDR3 loop reads CATSRDQGDTQYF. CDR3 coding DNA: TGTGCCACCAGCAGAGATCAGGGAGATACGCAGTATTTT.

The chain joins TRBV10-3 to TRBJ1-1; no reliable D call. V was clipped by 2 bases and J by 0 bases, with 10 bases between them. The CDR3 loop spans 15 amino acids. In germline, CDR1 is ENHRY, CDR2 SYGVKD. In DNA form, the CDR3 reads TGTGCCATCAGTGAGCCGGTTGTCATGAACACTGAAGCTTTCTTT. Amino acid sequence: CAISEPVVMNTEAFF.